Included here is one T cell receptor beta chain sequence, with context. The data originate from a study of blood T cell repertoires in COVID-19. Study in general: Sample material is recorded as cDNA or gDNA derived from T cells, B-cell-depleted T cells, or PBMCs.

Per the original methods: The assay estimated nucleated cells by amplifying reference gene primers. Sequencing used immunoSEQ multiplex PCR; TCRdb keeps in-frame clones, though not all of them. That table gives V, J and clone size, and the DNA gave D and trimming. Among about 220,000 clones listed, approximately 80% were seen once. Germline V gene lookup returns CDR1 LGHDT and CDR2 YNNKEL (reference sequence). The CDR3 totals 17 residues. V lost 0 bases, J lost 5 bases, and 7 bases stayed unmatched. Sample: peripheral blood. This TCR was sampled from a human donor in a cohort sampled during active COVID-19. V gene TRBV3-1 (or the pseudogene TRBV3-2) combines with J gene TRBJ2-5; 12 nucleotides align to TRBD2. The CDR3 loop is CASSQDLNLAGGETQYF. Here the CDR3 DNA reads TGTGCCAGCAGCCAAGATCTTAATCTAGCGGGGGGGGAGACCCAGTACTTC.